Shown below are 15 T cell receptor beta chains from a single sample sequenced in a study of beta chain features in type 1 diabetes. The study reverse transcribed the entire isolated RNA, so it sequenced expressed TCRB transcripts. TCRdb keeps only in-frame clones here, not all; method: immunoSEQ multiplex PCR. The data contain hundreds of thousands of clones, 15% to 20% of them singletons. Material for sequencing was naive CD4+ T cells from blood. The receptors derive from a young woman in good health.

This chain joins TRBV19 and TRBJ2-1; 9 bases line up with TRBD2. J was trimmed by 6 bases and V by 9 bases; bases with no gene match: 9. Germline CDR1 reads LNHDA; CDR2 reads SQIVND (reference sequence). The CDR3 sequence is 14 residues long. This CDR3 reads CASRSGRFPNEQFF. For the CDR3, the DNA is TGTGCCAGCCGTAGCGGGAGATTCCCCAATGAGCAGTTCTTC.

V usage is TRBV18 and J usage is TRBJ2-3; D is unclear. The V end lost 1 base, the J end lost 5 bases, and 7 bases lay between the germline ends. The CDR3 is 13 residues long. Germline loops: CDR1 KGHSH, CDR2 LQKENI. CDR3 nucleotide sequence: TGTGCCAGCTCACCACAGGATATAGATACGCAGTATTTT. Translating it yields CASSPQDIDTQYF.

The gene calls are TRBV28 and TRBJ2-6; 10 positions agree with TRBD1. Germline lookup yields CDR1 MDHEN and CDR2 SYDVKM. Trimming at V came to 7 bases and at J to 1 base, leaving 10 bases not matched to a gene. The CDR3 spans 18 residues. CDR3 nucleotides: TGTGCCAGCAACCTCAACCCGGGACAGGGGTCTGGGGCCAACGTCCTGACTTTC. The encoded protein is CASNLNPGQGSGANVLTF.

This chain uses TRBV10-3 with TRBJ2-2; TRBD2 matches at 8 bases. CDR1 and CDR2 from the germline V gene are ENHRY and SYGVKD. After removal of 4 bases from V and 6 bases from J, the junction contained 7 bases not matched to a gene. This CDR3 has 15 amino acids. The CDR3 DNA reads TGTGCCATCAGTGCCGCGCGGGAGGCCCCCGGGGAGCTGTTTTTT. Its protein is CAISAAREAPGELFF.

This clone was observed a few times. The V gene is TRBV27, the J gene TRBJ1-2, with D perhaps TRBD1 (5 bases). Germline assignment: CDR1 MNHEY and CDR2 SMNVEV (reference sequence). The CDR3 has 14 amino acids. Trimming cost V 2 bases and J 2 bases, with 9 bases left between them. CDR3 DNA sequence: TGTGCCAGCAGTTTACGCAGGGAGAACTATGGCTACACCTTC. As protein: CASSLRRENYGYTF.

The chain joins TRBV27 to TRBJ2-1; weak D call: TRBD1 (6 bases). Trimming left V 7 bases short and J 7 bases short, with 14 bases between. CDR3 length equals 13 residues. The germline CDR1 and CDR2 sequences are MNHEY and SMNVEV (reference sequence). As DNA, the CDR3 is TGTGCCAGCAAACTGGCAGGGACAAATGAGCAGTTCTTC. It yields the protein CASKLAGTNEQFF.

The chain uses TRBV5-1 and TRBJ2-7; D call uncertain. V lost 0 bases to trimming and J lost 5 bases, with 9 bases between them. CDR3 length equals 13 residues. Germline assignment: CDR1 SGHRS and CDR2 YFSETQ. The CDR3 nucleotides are TGCGCCAGCAGCTTGGACAGTGTGCACGAGCAGTACTTC. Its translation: CASSLDSVHEQYF. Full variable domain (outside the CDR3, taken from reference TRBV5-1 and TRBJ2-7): KAGVTQTPRYLIKTRGQQVTLSCSPISGHRSVSWYQQTPGQGLQFLFEYFSETQRNKGNFPGRFSGRQFSNSRSEMNVSTLELGDSALYLCASSLDSVHEQYFGPGTRLTVT.

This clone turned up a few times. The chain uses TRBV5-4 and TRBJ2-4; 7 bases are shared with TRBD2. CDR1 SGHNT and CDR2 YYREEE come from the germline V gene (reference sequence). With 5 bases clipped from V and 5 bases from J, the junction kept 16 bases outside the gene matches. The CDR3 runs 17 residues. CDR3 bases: TGTGCCAGCAGTCTGGGGCGGGGGTACAAGCCCCAAAACATTCAGTACTTC. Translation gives CASSLGRGYKPQNIQYF.

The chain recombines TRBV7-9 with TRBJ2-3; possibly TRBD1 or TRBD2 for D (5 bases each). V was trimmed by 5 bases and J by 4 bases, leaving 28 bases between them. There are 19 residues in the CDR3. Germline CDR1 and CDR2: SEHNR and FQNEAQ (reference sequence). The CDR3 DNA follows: TGTGCCAGCAGCCCCCCGATGGAACTTTGGGACCCCGAGGCAGATACGCAGTATTTT. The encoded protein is CASSPPMELWDPEADTQYF. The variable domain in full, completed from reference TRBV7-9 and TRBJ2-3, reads DTGVSQNPRHKITKRGQNVTFRCDPISEHNRLYWYRQTLGQGPEFLTYFQNEAQLEKSRLLSDRFSAERPKGSFSTLEIQRTEQGDSAMYLCASSPPMELWDPEADTQYFGPGTRLTVL.

This CDR3 reads CASTARAPGELFF. The CDR3 DNA reads as TGTGCCAGTACCGCGCGGGCCCCGGGGGAGCTGTTTTTT. This chain uses TRBV19 with TRBJ2-2, with D perhaps TRBD2 (5 bases). V shed 7 bases and J shed 8 bases, with 14 bases lying between them. Germline V lookup: CDR1 LNHDA, CDR2 SQIVND (reference sequence). CDR3 length: 13 amino acids.

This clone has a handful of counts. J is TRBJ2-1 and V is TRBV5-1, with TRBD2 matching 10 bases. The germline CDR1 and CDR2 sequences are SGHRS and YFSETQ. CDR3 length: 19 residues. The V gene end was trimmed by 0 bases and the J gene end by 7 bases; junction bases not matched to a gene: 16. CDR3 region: CASSLAALAGVSAGNEQFF. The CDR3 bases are TGCGCCAGCAGCTTGGCGGCGCTAGCGGGAGTCTCCGCCGGGAATGAGCAGTTCTTC.

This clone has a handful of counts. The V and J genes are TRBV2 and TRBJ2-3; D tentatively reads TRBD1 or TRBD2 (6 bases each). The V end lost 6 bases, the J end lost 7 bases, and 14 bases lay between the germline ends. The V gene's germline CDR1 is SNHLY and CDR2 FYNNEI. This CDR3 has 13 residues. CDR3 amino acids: CASRQNRDYTQYF. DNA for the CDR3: TGTGCCAGCAGGCAAAACAGGGACTATACGCAGTATTTT. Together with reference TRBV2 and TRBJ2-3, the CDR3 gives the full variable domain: EPEVTQTPSHQVTQMGQEVILRCVPISNHLYFYWYRQILGQKVEFLVSFYNNEISEKSEIFDDQFSVERPDGSNFTLKIRSTKLEDSAMYFCASRQNRDYTQYFGPGTRLTVL.

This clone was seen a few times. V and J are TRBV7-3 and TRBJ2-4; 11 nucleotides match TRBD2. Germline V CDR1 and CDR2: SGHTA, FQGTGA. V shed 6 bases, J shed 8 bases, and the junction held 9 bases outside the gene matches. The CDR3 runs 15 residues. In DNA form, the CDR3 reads TGTGCCAGCAGTATAGCGGGAGGGCCGGGCTACATTCAGTACTTC. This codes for CASSIAGGPGYIQYF.

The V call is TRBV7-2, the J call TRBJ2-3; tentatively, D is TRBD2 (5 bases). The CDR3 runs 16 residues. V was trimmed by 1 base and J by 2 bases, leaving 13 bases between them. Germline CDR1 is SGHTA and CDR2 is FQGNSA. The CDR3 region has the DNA TGTGCCAGCAGCTTAGGGCGGGTCGCTTCCACAGATACGCAGTATTTT. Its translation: CASSLGRVASTDTQYF.

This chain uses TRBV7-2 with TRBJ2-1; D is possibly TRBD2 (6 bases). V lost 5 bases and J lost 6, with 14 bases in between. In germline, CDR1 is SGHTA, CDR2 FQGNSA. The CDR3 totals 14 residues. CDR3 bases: TGTGCCAGCAGCCTCCGACTAGGAAGCAATGAGCAGTTCTTC. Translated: CASSLRLGSNEQFF.